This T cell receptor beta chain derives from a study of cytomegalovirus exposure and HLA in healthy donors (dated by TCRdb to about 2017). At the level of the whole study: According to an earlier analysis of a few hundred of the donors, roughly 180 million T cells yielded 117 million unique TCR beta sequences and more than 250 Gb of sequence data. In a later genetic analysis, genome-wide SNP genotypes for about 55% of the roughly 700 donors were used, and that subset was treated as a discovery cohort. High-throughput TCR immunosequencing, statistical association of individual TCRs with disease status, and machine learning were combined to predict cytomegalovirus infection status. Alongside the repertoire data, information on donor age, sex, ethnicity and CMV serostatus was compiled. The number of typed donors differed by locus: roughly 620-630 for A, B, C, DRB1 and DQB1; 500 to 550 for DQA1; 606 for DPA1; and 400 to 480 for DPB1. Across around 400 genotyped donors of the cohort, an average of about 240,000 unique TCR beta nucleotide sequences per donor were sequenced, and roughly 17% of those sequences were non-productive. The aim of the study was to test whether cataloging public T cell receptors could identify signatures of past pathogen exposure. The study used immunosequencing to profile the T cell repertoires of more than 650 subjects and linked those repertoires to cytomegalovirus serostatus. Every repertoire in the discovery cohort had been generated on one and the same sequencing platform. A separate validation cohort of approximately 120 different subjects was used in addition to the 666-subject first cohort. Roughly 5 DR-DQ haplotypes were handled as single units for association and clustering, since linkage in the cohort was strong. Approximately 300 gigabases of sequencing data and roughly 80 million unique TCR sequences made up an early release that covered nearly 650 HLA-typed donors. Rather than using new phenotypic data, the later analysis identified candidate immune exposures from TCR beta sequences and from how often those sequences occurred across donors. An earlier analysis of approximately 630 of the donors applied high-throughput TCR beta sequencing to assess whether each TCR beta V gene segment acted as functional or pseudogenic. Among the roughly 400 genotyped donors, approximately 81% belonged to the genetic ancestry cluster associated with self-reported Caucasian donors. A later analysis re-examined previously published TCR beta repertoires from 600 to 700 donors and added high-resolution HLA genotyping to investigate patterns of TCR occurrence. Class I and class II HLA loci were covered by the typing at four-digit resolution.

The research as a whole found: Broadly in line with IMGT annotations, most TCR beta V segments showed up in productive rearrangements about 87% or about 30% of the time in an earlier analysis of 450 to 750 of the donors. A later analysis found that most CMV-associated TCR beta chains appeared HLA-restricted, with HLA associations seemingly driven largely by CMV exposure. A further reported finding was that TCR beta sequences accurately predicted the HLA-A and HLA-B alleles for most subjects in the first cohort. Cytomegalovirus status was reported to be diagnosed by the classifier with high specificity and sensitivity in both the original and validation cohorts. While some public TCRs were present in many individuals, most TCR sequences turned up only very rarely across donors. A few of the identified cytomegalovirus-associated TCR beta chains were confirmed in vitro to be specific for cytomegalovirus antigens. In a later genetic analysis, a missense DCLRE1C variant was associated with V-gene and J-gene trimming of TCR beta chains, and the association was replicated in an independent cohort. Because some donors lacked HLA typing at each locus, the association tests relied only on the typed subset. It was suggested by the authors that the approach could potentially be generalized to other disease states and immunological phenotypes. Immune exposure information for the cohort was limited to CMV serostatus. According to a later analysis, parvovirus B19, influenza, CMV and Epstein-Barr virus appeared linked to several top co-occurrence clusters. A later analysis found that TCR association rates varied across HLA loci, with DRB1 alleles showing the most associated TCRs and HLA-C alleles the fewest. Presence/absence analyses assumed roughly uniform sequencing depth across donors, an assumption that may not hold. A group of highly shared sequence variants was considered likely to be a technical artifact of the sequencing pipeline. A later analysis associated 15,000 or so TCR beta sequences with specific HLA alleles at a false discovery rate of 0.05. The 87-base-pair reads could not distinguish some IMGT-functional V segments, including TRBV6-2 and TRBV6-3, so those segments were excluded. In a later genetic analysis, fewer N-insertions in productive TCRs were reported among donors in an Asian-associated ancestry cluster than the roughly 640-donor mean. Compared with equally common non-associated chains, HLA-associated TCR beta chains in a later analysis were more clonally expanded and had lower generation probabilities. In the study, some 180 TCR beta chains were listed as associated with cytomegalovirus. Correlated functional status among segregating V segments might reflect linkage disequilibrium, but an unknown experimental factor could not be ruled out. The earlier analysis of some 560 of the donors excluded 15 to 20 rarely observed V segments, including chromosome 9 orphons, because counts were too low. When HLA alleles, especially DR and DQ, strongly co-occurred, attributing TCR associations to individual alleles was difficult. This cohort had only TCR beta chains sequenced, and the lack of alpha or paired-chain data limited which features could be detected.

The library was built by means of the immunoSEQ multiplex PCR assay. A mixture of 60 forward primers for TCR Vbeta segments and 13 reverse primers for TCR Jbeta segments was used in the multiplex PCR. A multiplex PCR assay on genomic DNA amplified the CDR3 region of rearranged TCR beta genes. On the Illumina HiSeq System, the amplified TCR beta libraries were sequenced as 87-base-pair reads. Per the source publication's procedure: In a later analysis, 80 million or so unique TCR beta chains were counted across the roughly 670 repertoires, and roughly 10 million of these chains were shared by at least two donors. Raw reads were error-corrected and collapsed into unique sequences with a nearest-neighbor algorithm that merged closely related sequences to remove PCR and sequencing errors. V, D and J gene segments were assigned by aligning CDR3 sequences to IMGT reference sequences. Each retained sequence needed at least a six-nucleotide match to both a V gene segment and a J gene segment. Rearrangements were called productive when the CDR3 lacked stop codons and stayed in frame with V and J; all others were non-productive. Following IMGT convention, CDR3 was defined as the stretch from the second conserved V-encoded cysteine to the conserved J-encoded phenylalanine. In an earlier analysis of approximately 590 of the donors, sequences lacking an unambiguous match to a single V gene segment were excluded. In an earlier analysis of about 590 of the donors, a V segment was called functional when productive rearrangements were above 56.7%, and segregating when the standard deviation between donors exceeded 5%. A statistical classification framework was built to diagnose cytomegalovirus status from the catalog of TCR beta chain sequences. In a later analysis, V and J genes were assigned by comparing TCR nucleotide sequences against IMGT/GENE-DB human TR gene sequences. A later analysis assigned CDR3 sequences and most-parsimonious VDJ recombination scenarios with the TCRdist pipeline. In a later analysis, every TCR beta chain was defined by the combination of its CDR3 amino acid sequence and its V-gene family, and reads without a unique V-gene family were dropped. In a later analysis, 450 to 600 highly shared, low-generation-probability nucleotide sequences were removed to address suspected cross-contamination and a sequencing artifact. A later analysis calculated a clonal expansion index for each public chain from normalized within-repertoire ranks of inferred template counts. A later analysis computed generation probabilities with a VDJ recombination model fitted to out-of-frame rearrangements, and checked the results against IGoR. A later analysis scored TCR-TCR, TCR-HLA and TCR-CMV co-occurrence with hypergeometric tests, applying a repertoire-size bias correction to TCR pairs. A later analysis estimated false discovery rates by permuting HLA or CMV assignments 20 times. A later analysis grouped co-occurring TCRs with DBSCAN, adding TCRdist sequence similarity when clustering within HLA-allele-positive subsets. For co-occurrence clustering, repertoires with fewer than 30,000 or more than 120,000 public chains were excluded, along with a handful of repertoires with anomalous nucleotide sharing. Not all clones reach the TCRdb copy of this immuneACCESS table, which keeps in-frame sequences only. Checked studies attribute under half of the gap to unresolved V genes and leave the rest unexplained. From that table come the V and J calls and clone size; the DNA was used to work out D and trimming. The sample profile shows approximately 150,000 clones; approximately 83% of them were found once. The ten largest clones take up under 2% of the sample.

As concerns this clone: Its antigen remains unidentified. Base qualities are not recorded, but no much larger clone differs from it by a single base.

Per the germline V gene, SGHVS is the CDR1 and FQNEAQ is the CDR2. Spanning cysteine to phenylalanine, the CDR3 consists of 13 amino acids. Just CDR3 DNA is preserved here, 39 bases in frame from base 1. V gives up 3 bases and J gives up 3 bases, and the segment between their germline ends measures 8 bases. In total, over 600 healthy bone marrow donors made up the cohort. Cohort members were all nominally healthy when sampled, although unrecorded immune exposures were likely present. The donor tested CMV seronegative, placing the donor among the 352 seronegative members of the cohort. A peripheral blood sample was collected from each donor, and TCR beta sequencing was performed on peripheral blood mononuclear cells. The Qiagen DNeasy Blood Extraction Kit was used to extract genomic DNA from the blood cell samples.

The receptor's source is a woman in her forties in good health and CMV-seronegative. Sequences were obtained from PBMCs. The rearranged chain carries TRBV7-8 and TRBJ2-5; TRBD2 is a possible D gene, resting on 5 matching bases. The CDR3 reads CASSFTGKETQYF. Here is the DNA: TGTGCCAGCAGCTTCACGGGAAAAGAGACCCAGTACTTC.